The clone carrying this T cell receptor (beta chain) was picked up many times. MiXCR, run by TCRdb on the 5' RACE reads, gives a single entry per CDR3 protein. Here the sample spans 700,000 or so distinct CDR3 sequences, 21% being singletons. The data were taken from a study of identical twins. This sample was also put to use in a study of T cells expressing NK-cell markers. That investigation notes: The CD3+CD56-NKG2C+ fraction was also led by these clonotypes in a handful of donors.

The sequence was obtained from a woman aged 18-30 years in good health. The source material was PBMCs.

This chain's CDR3 is CASSRGTAGEQFF. The CDR3 region has the DNA TGTGCCAGCAGCCGCGGGACCGCTGGTGAGCAGTTCTTC. The genes are TRBV13 and TRBJ2-1; a weak D match, TRBD2 (6 bases). Germline CDR1 reads PRHDT; CDR2 reads FYEKMQ (reference sequence). V shed 5 bases and J shed 9 bases, with 14 bases lying between them. The CDR3 has 13 amino acids.